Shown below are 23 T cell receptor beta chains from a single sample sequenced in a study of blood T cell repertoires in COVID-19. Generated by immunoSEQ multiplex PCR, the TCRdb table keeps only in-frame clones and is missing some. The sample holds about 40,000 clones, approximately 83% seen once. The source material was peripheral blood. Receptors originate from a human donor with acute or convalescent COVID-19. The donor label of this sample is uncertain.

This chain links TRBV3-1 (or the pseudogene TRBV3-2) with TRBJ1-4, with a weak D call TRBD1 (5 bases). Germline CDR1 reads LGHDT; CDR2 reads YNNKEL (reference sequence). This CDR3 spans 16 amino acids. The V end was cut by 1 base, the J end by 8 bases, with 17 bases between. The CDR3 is CASSQVLGTRGEKLFF. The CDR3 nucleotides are TGTGCCAGCAGCCAAGTCTTAGGGACGCGGGGGGAAAAACTGTTTTTT.

The CDR3 loop is CSARQDGETQYF. CDR3 sequence (DNA): TGCAGCGCTAGACAGGACGGGGAGACCCAGTACTTC. The genes are TRBV29-1 and TRBJ2-5; D is perhaps TRBD1 (6 bases). V was clipped by 7 bases and J by 5 bases, with 14 bases between them. Germline CDR1 is SQVTM and CDR2 is ANQGSEA. The CDR3 loop spans 12 amino acids.

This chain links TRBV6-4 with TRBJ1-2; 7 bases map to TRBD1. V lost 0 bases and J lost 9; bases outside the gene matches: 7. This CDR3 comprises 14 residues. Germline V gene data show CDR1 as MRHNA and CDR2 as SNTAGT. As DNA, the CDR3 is TGTGCCAGCAGTGACTCAAGGGTGACAGGGAGCTACACCTTC. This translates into CASSDSRVTGSYTF.

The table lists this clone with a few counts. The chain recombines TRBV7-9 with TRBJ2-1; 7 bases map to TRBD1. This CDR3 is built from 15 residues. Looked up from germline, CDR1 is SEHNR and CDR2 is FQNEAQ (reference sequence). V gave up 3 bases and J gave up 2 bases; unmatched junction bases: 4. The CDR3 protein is CASSLGQRTYNEQFF. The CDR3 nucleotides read TGTGCCAGCAGCTTGGGACAGCGGACCTACAATGAGCAGTTCTTC.

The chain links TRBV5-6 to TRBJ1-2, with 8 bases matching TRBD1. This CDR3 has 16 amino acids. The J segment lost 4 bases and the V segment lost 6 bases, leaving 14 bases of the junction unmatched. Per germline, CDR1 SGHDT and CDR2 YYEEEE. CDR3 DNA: TGTGCCAGCAACGGCGTGGGGCAGGGGGCTTCCTATGGCTACACCTTC. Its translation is CASNGVGQGASYGYTF. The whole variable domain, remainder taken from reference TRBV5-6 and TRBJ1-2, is DAGVTQSPTHLIKTRGQQVTLRCSPKSGHDTVSWYQQALGQGPQFIFQYYEEEERQRGNFPDRFSGHQFPNYSSELNVNALLLGDSALYLCASNGVGQGASYGYTFGSGTRLTVV.

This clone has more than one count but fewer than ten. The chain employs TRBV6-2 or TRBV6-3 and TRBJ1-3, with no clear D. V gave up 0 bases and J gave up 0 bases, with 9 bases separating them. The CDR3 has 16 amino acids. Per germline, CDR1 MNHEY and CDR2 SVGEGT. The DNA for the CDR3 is TGTGCCAGCAGTTACTCCGCGGGTCTCTCTGGAAACACCATATATTTT. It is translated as CASSYSAGLSGNTIYF.

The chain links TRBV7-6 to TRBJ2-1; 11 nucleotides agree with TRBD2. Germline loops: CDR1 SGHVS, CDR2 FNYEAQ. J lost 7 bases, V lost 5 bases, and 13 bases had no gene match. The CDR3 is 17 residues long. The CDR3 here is CASSPRTSGRLWNEQFF. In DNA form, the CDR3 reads TGTGCCAGCAGCCCTCGGACTAGCGGGCGCCTCTGGAATGAGCAGTTCTTC.

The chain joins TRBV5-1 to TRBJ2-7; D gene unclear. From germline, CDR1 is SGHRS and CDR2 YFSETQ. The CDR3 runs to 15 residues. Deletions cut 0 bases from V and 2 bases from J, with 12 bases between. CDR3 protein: CASSLEAETTYEQYF. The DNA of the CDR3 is TGCGCCAGCAGCTTGGAGGCGGAGACGACCTACGAGCAGTACTTC.

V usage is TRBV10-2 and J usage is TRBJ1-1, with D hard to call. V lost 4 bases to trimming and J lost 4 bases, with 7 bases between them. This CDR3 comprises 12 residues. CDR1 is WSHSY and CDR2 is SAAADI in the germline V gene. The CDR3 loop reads CASSGERTEAFF. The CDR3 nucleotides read TGCGCCAGCAGTGGGGAGCGCACTGAAGCTTTCTTT.

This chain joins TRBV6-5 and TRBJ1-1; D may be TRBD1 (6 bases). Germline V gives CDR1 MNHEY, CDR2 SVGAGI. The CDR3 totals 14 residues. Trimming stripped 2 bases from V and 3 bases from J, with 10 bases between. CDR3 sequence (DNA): TGTGCCAGCAGTTACACAGGGCTCGACACTGAAGCTTTCTTT. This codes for CASSYTGLDTEAFF.

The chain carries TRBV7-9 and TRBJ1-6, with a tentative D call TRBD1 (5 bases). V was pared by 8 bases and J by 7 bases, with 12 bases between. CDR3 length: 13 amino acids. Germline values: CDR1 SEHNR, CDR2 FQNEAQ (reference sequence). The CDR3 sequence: CASGGRENSPLHF. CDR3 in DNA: TGTGCCAGCGGGGGACGGGAGAATTCACCCCTCCACTTT.

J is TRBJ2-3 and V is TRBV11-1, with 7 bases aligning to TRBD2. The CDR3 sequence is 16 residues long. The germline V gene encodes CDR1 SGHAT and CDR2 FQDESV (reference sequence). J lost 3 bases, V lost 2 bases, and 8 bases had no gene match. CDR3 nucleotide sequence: TGTGCCAGCAGCTTAAGACCGTGGGAGGGAACAGATACGCAGTATTTT. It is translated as CASSLRPWEGTDTQYF.

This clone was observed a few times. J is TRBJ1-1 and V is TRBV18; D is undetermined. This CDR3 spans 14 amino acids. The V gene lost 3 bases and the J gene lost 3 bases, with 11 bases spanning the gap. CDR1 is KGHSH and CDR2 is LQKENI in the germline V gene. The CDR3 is CASSPRTDYTEAFF. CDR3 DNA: TGTGCCAGCTCACCCAGGACTGACTACACTGAAGCTTTCTTT.

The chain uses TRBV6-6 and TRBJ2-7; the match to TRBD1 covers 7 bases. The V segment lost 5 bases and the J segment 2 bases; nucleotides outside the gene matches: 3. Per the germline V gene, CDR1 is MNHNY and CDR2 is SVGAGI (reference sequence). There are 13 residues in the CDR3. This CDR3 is CASSRDSAYEQYF. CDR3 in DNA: TGTGCCAGCAGTAGGGACAGTGCCTACGAGCAGTACTTC.

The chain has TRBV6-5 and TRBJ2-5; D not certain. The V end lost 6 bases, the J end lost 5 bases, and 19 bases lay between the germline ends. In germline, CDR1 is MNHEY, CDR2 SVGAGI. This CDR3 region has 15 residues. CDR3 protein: CASSSPGGSRETQYF. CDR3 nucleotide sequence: TGTGCCAGCAGCTCCCCGGGTGGAAGCCGGGAGACCCAGTACTTC.

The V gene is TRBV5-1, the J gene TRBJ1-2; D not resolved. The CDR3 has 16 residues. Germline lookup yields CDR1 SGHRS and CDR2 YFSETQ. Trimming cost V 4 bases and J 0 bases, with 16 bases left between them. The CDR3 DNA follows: TGCGCCAGCAGCCCCTCTGCGGATTCAACTAACTATGGCTACACCTTC. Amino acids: CASSPSADSTNYGYTF.

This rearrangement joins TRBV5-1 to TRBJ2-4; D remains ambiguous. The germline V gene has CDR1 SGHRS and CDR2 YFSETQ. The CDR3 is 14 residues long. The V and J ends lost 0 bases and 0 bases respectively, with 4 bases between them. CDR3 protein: CASSLGEAKNIQYF. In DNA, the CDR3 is TGCGCCAGCAGCTTGGGAGAAGCCAAAAACATTCAGTACTTC. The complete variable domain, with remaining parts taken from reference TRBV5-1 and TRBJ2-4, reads KAGVTQTPRYLIKTRGQQVTLSCSPISGHRSVSWYQQTPGQGLQFLFEYFSETQRNKGNFPGRFSGRQFSNSRSEMNVSTLELGDSALYLCASSLGEAKNIQYFGAGTRLSVL.

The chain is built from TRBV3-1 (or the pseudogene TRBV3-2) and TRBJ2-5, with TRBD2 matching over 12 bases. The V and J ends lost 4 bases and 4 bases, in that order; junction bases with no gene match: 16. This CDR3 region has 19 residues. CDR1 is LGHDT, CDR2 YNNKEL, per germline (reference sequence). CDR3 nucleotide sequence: TGTGCCAGCAGCCCACTGACTAGCGGGAGTGGTCTAGGATTAGAGACCCAGTACTTC. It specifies CASSPLTSGSGLGLETQYF.

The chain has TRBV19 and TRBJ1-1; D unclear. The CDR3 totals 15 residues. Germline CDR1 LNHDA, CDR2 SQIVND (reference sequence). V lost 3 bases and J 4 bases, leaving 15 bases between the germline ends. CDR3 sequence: CASSMGLAGPTEAFF. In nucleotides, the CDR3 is TGTGCCAGTAGTATGGGCTTGGCAGGTCCCACTGAAGCTTTCTTT.

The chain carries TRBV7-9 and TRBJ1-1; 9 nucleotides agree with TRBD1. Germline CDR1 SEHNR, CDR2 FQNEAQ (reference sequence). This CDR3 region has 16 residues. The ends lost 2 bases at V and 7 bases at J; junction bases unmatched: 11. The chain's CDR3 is CASSLWGQGRFGEAFF. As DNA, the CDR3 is TGTGCCAGCAGCTTATGGGGACAGGGTCGATTTGGTGAAGCTTTCTTT.

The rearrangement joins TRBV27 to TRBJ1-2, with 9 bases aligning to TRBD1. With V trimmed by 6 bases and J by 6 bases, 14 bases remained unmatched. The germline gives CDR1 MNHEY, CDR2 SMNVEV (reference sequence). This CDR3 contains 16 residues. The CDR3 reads CASSATPGTGKNGYTF. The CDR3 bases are TGTGCCAGCAGCGCGACCCCCGGGACAGGGAAGAATGGCTACACCTTC.

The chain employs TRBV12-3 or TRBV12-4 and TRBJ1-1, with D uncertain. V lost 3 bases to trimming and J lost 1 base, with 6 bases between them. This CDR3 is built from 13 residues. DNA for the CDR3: TGTGCCAGCAGTTTCATAGAGAACACTGAAGCTTTCTTT. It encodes CASSFIENTEAFF.

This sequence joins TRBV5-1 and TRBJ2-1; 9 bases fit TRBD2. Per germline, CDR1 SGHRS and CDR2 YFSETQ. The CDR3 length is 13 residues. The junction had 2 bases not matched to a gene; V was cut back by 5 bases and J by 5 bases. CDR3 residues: CASRRTSDNEQFF. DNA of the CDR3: TGCGCCAGCAGACGGACTAGCGACAATGAGCAGTTCTTC.